Each of the 27 T cell receptor beta chains below was sequenced from the same sample in a study of blood T cell repertoires in COVID-19. Assay used: immunoSEQ multiplex PCR; TCRdb lists only in-frame clones, some missing. The sample records about 240,000 clones, 70% to 90% being singletons. Sequencing input: peripheral blood. The receptors here all came from a woman aged 55-70 years with active or convalescent COVID-19.

J is TRBJ1-2 and V is TRBV3-1 (or the pseudogene TRBV3-2); 12 positions match TRBD1. Germline CDR1 LGHDT, CDR2 YNNKEL (reference sequence). The CDR3 has 15 residues. V dropped 3 bases and J dropped 4; count of bases not matched to a gene: 3. The CDR3 DNA reads as TGTGCCAGCAGCCAGGGACAGGGGGCCGGCTATGGCTACACCTTC. It encodes CASSQGQGAGYGYTF.

The chain has TRBV5-1 and TRBJ2-5; the match to TRBD2 covers 14 bases. Looked up from germline, CDR1 is SGHRS and CDR2 is YFSETQ. The V segment lost 3 bases and the J segment 5 bases; nucleotides outside the gene matches: 6. This CDR3 spans 16 amino acids. For the CDR3, the DNA is TGCGCCAGCAGCTCCGGGACTAGCGGGGGTAGGGAGACCCAGTACTTC. Its translation: CASSSGTSGGRETQYF. Based on the CDR3 plus reference TRBV5-1 and TRBJ2-5, the full variable domain is KAGVTQTPRYLIKTRGQQVTLSCSPISGHRSVSWYQQTPGQGLQFLFEYFSETQRNKGNFPGRFSGRQFSNSRSEMNVSTLELGDSALYLCASSSGTSGGRETQYFGPGTRLLVL.

The rearrangement joins TRBV24-1 to TRBJ1-2; TRBD1 agrees at 10 bases. V lost 0 bases to trimming and J lost 8 bases; unmatched junction nucleotides: 14. This CDR3 comprises 18 residues. Germline lookup yields CDR1 KGHDR and CDR2 SFDVKD. The CDR3 spells CATSDLLKETGGAEGYTF. The CDR3 nucleotides are TGTGCCACCAGTGATTTGCTTAAAGAGACAGGGGGCGCGGAAGGCTACACCTTC.

V usage is TRBV5-4 and J usage is TRBJ2-3, with a tentative D call TRBD1 (6 bases). The CDR3 extends over 18 amino acids. Germline V gene lookup returns CDR1 SGHNT and CDR2 YYREEE (reference sequence). V was clipped by 0 bases and J by 2 bases, with 19 bases between them. CDR3 in amino acids: CASSLAGGLGDFTDTQYF. The CDR3 DNA sequence: TGTGCCAGCAGCTTGGCTGGGGGCCTCGGCGATTTCACAGATACGCAGTATTTT.

The rearrangement links TRBV27 to TRBJ2-2; 8 positions agree with TRBD1. The CDR3 consists of 17 residues. V shed 2 bases and J 0 bases; nucleotides not matched to a gene: 5. From germline, CDR1 is MNHEY and CDR2 SMNVEV (reference sequence). The DNA for the CDR3 is TGTGCCAGCAGTTTAAATGCAGGGGGCACGAACACCGGGGAGCTGTTTTTT. This translates into CASSLNAGGTNTGELFF.

This sequence joins TRBV4-1 and TRBJ2-1; 9 nucleotides line up with TRBD2. Germline V gene sequence: CDR1 MGHRA, CDR2 YSYEKL. The CDR3 is 17 residues long. Trimming at V came to 0 bases and at J to 8 bases, leaving 11 bases not matched to a gene. The CDR3 DNA reads as TGCGCCAGCAGCCAAGATCGGGGAAGCGGGGGGTTGGATGAGCAGTTCTTC. Encoded protein: CASSQDRGSGGLDEQFF.

This clone appeared a few times. The rearrangement uses TRBV7-2 and TRBJ2-7, with 16 bases aligning to TRBD2. This CDR3 spans 17 amino acids. Losses at the gene ends were 3 bases for V and 3 bases for J; bases not matched to a gene: 5. Germline V CDR1 and CDR2: SGHTA, FQGNSA. The CDR3 loop reads CASSLGLAGGPIYEQYV. DNA for the CDR3: TGTGCCAGCAGCTTGGGACTAGCGGGGGGGCCGATCTACGAGCAGTACGTC.

The chain is built from TRBV5-4 and TRBJ2-2, with 15 nucleotides matching TRBD2. The V segment lost 4 bases and the J segment 6 bases; nucleotides outside the gene matches: 4. The CDR3 runs to 16 residues. Germline V CDR1 and CDR2: SGHNT, YYREEE (reference sequence). This chain's CDR3 is CASSLWTSGGAGELFF. The DNA for the CDR3 is TGTGCCAGCAGCCTGTGGACTAGCGGGGGGGCCGGGGAGCTGTTTTTT.

Notes on this clone: Sequence at one end of the junction differs from germline and may be a read error. The chain uses TRBV11-3 and TRBJ2-5; TRBD2 matches 7 bases. The CDR3 has 15 residues. The germline gives CDR1 SGHNT, CDR2 YENEEA. CDR3 bases: TGTGCCAGCAGCGCCGCCAGGGTAGCGGGTGAGAGCCAGTACTTC. Translation: CASSAARVAGESQYF.

The CDR3 coding sequence is TGTGCCACCAGCAGTGTAGGGACTAGCGGGGGGTCAGATACGCAGTATTTT. It is translated as CATSSVGTSGGSDTQYF. V gene TRBV15 combines with J gene TRBJ2-3, with TRBD2 identical over 15 bases. The CDR3 totals 17 residues. V dropped 3 bases and J dropped 4; count of bases not matched to a gene: 5. Germline CDR1 is LNHNV and CDR2 is YYDKDF (reference sequence).

The chain couples TRBV2 to TRBJ1-5; perhaps TRBD1 as D (6 bases). The V gene's germline CDR1 is SNHLY and CDR2 FYNNEI. Between the trimmed V and J ends, which lost 4 bases and 5 bases, there was a span of 12 bases. The CDR3 extends over 14 amino acids. The DNA for the CDR3 is TGTGCCAGCAGTGGGACAGCCACCCATCAGCCCCAGCATTTT. It is translated as CASSGTATHQPQHF.

Only one count was recorded for this clone. One junction end disagrees with the germline gene, perhaps due to a read error. This chain links TRBV7-7 with TRBJ2-5; D is perhaps TRBD1 (6 bases). In germline, CDR1 is SSHAT, CDR2 FNYEAQ (reference sequence). The CDR3 covers 13 residues. CDR3 region: CASSWNREETQYF. CDR3 sequence (DNA): TGTGCTAGCAGCTGGAACAGGGAAGAGACCCAGTACTTC.

The V call is TRBV30, the J call TRBJ2-1; a possible D gene is TRBD2 (6 bases). The CDR3 is 14 residues long. Trimming took 1 base from V and 4 from J, leaving 11 bases between them. Germline V gene lookup returns CDR1 GTSNPN and CDR2 SVGIG (reference sequence). DNA of the CDR3: TGTGCCTGGAGTGCGAATGGGGGGTACAATGAGCAGTTCTTC. Translated: CAWSANGGYNEQFF.

The chain joins TRBV27 to TRBJ1-2; 11 bases agree with TRBD1. The CDR3 is 15 amino acids. Per the germline V gene, CDR1 is MNHEY and CDR2 is SMNVEV (reference sequence). With 2 bases clipped from V and 5 bases from J, the junction kept 4 bases outside the gene matches. The CDR3 loop is CASSLGTGGLYGYTF. CDR3 nucleotide sequence: TGTGCCAGCAGTTTAGGGACAGGGGGATTATATGGCTACACCTTC.

The genes are TRBV27 and TRBJ2-1; 7 bases match TRBD1. CDR3 length equals 15 residues. Germline assignment: CDR1 MNHEY and CDR2 SMNVEV (reference sequence). V lost 0 bases to trimming and J lost 4 bases; unmatched junction nucleotides: 3. This CDR3 is CASSLSGGRYNEQFF. In nucleotides, the CDR3 is TGTGCCAGCAGTTTATCAGGGGGCAGATACAATGAGCAGTTCTTC.

This chain connects TRBV18 to TRBJ2-5, with TRBD2 identical over 8 bases. From germline, CDR1 is KGHSH and CDR2 LQKENI. The CDR3 totals 16 residues. With 3 bases clipped from V and 2 bases from J, the junction kept 8 bases outside the gene matches. The CDR3 sequence: CASSPLLSGGQETQYF. The CDR3 DNA reads as TGTGCCAGCTCACCCTTGCTAAGCGGGGGTCAAGAGACCCAGTACTTC.

The V call is TRBV29-1, the J call TRBJ2-5; 8 nucleotides align to TRBD2. The CDR3 runs 16 residues. Germline CDR1 reads SQVTM; CDR2 reads ANQGSEA. V dropped 6 bases and J dropped 4; count of bases not matched to a gene: 16. This CDR3 is CSVTRSAGGAGETQYF. CDR3 in DNA: TGCAGCGTCACCAGATCAGCCGGGGGGGCCGGAGAGACCCAGTACTTC.

V is TRBV5-1 and J is TRBJ1-2; 7 positions match TRBD1. Per the germline V gene, CDR1 is SGHRS and CDR2 is YFSETQ. J lost 3 bases, V lost 4 bases, and 6 bases had no gene match. The CDR3 loop spans 14 amino acids. CDR3 loop: CASSETGVDYGYTF. In DNA form, the CDR3 reads TGCGCCAGCAGCGAAACAGGGGTGGACTATGGCTACACCTTC.

This CDR3 is CASSLGGQGLTYGYTF. In DNA form, the CDR3 reads TGTGCCAGCAGCTTAGGGGGACAGGGCCTCACCTATGGCTACACCTTC. The chain combines TRBV7-9 with TRBJ1-2; TRBD1 aligns across 9 bases. From germline, CDR1 is SEHNR and CDR2 FQNEAQ (reference sequence). CDR3 length equals 16 residues. J gave up 4 bases and V 1 base, and 7 bases lay outside the gene matches.

The V gene is TRBV5-4, the J gene TRBJ2-6; possibly TRBD2 for D (6 bases). The CDR3 loop spans 19 amino acids. Trimming shortened V by 3 bases and J by 0 bases, and 19 bases separated the two germline ends. Germline CDR1 SGHNT, CDR2 YYREEE (reference sequence). CDR3 sequence: CASSSPWDLTLSGANVLTF. The CDR3 DNA sequence: TGTGCCAGCAGCTCCCCTTGGGACTTGACCCTCTCTGGGGCCAACGTCCTGACTTTC.

The J gene is TRBJ2-7, the V gene TRBV7-9; 7 bases agree with TRBD1. The J segment lost 2 bases and the V segment lost 1 base, leaving 8 bases of the junction unmatched. Looked up from germline, CDR1 is SEHNR and CDR2 is FQNEAQ (reference sequence). The CDR3 is 16 amino acids. CDR3: CASSLGGGRVTYEQYF. CDR3 nucleotides: TGTGCCAGCAGCTTAGGAGGGGGCCGAGTTACCTACGAGCAGTACTTC.

V usage is TRBV15 and J usage is TRBJ2-1; D is perhaps TRBD1 (6 bases). The CDR3 runs 15 residues. The V and J ends lost 0 bases and 5 bases respectively, with 11 bases between them. Looked up from germline, CDR1 is LNHNV and CDR2 is YYDKDF (reference sequence). CDR3 in amino acids: CATSRDRGDHNEQFF. Written as DNA, the CDR3 is TGTGCCACCAGCAGAGACAGGGGTGATCACAATGAGCAGTTCTTC.

The rearrangement uses TRBV19 and TRBJ2-7; tentatively, D is TRBD2 (7 bases). V was shortened by 3 bases and J by 0 bases, with 12 bases between the two germline ends. The CDR3 spans 15 residues. CDR1 and CDR2 (germline): LNHDA, SQIVND (reference sequence). The CDR3 nucleotides are TGTGCCAGTAGTATTGGGGGCGGGAGCTCCTACGAGCAGTACTTC. Protein product: CASSIGGGSSYEQYF.

This clone was observed once. The V gene is TRBV11-2, the J gene TRBJ2-7; TRBD2 might be the D (6 bases). The ends were cut back, 0 bases at V and 4 bases at J, with 16 bases in the middle. The CDR3 extends over 16 amino acids. The germline V gene has CDR1 SGHAT and CDR2 FQNNGV. CDR3 in amino acids: CASSLEGWGEWYEQYF. The CDR3 DNA follows: TGTGCCAGCAGCTTAGAGGGATGGGGGGAATGGTACGAGCAGTACTTC.

DNA for the CDR3: TGCGCCAGCAGCCAAGCAGCCCCAGGGGTTCGCACTGAAGCTTTCTTT. Amino acids: CASSQAAPGVRTEAFF. V usage is TRBV4-1 and J usage is TRBJ1-1, with a weak D call TRBD1 (6 bases). The V end lost 1 base, the J end lost 4 bases, and 16 bases lay between the germline ends. The CDR3 sequence is 16 residues long. Germline V gene sequence: CDR1 MGHRA, CDR2 YSYEKL.

V and J are TRBV3-1 (or the pseudogene TRBV3-2) and TRBJ2-7, with a tentative D call TRBD2 (6 bases). The CDR3 loop spans 17 amino acids. Per the germline V gene, CDR1 is LGHDT and CDR2 is YNNKEL (reference sequence). Trimming cost V 1 base and J 0 bases, with 16 bases left between them. The CDR3 sequence is CASSQGRLEGDSYEQYV. CDR3 nucleotide sequence: TGTGCCAGCAGCCAAGGACGACTGGAGGGCGACTCCTACGAGCAGTACGTC.

This sequence joins TRBV5-1 and TRBJ2-2; TRBD1 aligns across 8 bases. This CDR3 region has 18 residues. Trimming took 0 bases from V and 6 from J; bases not matched to a gene: 13. Germline lookup yields CDR1 SGHRS and CDR2 YFSETQ. CDR3 amino acids: CASSLASWAGGAAGELFF. As DNA, the CDR3 is TGCGCCAGCAGCTTGGCGTCGTGGGCAGGGGGCGCAGCCGGGGAGCTGTTTTTT.